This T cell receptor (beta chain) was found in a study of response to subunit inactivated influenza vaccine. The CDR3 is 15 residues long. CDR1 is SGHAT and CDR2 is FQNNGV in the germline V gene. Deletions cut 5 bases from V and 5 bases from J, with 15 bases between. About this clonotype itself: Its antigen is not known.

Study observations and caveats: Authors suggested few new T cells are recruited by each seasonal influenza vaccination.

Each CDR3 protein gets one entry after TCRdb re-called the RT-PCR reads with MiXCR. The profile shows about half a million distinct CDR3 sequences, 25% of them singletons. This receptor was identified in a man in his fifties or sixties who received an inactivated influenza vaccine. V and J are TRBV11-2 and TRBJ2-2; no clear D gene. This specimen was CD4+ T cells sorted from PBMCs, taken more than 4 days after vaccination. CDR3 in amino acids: CASSVSSPRTGELFF. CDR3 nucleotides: TGTGCCAGCAGCGTTTCCTCCCCCCGGACCGGGGAGCTGTTTTTT.